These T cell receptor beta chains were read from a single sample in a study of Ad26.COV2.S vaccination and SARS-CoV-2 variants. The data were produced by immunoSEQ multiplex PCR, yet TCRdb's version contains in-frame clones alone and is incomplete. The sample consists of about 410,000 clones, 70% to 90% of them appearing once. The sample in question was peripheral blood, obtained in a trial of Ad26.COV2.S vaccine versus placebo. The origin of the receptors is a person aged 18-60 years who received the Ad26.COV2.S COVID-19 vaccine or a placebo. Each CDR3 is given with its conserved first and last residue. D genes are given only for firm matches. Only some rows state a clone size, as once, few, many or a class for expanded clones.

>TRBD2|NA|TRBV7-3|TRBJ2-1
CASSLGSGNHNEQFF
TGTGCCAGCAGCTTAGGGAGCGGGAACCACAATGAGCAGTTCTTC
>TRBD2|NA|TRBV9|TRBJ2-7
CASSVDPSGKTYEQYF
TGTGCCAGCAGCGTAGACCCGAGCGGGAAAACGTACGAGCAGTACTTC
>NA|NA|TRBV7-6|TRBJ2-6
CASSLEGAGANVLTF
TGTGCCAGCAGCTTAGAGGGGGCTGGGGCCAACGTCCTGACTTTC
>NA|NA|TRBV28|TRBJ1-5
CASTPGGNQPQHF
TGTGCCAGCACCCCCGGGGGCAATCAGCCCCAGCATTTT
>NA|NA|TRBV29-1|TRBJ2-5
CSVEVAETQYF
TGCAGCGTTGAAGTGGCGGAGACCCAGTACTTC
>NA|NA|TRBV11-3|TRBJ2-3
CASSQEDTQYF
TGTGCCAGCAGCCAGGAAGATACGCAGTATTTT
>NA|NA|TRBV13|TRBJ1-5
CASSSRGTFQPQHF
TGTGCCAGCAGCTCGCGGGGGACCTTCCAGCCCCAGCATTTT
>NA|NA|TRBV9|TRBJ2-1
CASSAVGTLANEQFF
TGTGCCAGCAGCGCCGTAGGGACCCTGGCCAATGAGCAGTTCTTC
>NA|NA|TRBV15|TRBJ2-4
CATSRRGSKNIQYF
TGTGCCACCAGCAGGAGGGGTTCCAAAAACATTCAGTACTTC
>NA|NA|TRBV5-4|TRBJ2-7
CASSFQGHEQYF
TGTGCCAGCAGCTTCCAGGGCCACGAGCAGTACTTC
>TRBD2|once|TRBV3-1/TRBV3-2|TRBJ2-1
CASSQGDYSGEQFF
TGTGCCAGCAGCCAAGGGGACTATAGCGGTGAGCAGTTCTTC
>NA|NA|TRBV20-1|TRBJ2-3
CSAMRDTQYF
TGCAGTGCTATGAGAGATACGCAGTATTTT
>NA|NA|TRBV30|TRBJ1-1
CAWSRPGILTEAFF
TGTGCCTGGAGCCGACCGGGGATCCTCACTGAAGCTTTCTTT
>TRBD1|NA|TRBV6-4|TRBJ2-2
CASSPTGVNTGELFF
TGTGCCAGCAGTCCGACAGGGGTGAACACCGGGGAGCTGTTTTTT
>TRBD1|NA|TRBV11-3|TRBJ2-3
CASSLGALTGSTDTQYF
TGTGCCAGCAGCTTAGGAGCCCTGACAGGGTCCACAGATACGCAGTATTTT
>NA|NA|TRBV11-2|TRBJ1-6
CASSLATGNSPLHF
TGTGCCAGCAGCTTGGCGACCGGGAATTCACCCCTCCACTTT
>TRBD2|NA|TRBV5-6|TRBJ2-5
CASSPGTSAKETQYF
TGTGCCAGCAGCCCCGGGACTAGCGCCAAAGAGACCCAGTACTTC
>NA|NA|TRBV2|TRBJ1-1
CASSGQRNTEAFF
TGTGCCAGCAGTGGACAGCGGAACACTGAAGCTTTCTTT
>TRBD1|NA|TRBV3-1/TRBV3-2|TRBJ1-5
CASSQLGTGNQPQHF
TGTGCCAGCAGCCAGCTAGGGACAGGGAATCAGCCCCAGCATTTT
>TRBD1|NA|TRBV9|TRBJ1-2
CASSRQGASYGYTF
TGTGCCAGCAGCAGACAGGGGGCGAGCTATGGCTACACCTTC
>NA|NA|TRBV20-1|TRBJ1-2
CSAPDLYGYTF
TGCAGTGCGCCGGACCTCTATGGCTACACCTTC
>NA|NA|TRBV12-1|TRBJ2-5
CASGSWAGQETQYF
TGTGCCAGCGGATCGTGGGCCGGCCAAGAGACCCAGTACTTC
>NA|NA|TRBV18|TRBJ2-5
CASSPPDPQTQYF
TGTGCCAGCTCACCACCGGATCCGCAGACCCAGTACTTC
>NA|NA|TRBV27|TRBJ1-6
CASKSGQLTGNSPLHF
TGTGCCAGCAAGTCCGGACAGCTAACCGGGAATTCACCCCTCCACTTT
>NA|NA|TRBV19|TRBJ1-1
CATIRDLDTEAFF
TGTGCCACCATCCGGGATCTGGACACTGAAGCTTTCTTT